The sequence of this T cell receptor beta chain was determined in a study of T-cell reconstitution after alpha-beta-depleted transplantation in children. Study-level points and caveats: Surviving recipient T cells and thymic progenitors produced the high day-60 TCRbeta diversity seen in some patients.

This clonotype was observed a handful of times. Its antigen is still unknown. Construction of the TCRbeta library involved unique molecular identifiers. TCRdb redid the calling of the PCR reads with MiXCR, one entry per CDR3 protein. The table has about 980,000 distinct CDR3 sequences, under 30% seen once; the top ten hold 28%. V lost 1 base, J lost 6 bases, and 6 bases stayed unmatched. The CDR3 contains 14 residues. Per germline, CDR1 DFQATT and CDR2 SNEGSKA (reference sequence). The sequence derives from a boy in the first two years of life who had a stem cell transplant for SCID, so the T cells may come from the graft donor. Specimen: PBMCs, mostly from graft donor cells, collected 360 days after TCRalphabeta/CD19-depleted stem cell transplant. This sequence joins TRBV20-1 and TRBJ1-1; 9 bases are shared with TRBD1. As DNA, the CDR3 is TGCAGTGCTAGAGGGGGTACAGGGGGCCCTGAAGCTTTCTTT. Protein product: CSARGGTGGPEAFF.